The 11 T cell receptor beta chains reported below all come from one sample, sequenced in a study of Ad26.COV2.S vaccination and SARS-CoV-2 variants. Libraries were prepared by immunoSEQ multiplex PCR; TCRdb keeps only in-frame clonotypes and omits some of them. This sample carries roughly 680,000 clones, more than 70% of them seen once, and the ten largest clones take roughly 1.5%. Treatment indicated: 15 to 20 received Ad26.COV2.S at low or high dose, single or two shots; about 5 received placebo; per-sample allocation not given. Sampling took place 63 days after the first vaccine or placebo injection. The specimen was peripheral blood, collected in a trial of Ad26.COV2.S vaccine versus placebo. The receptor set was obtained from a person between 18 and 65 years old who received the Ad26.COV2.S COVID-19 vaccine or a placebo.

This clone was detected a few times. Other DNA sequences within the sample encode an identical CDR3. The chain employs TRBV27 and TRBJ1-2, with D possibly TRBD1 on 6 matching bases. V shed 2 bases and J shed 2 bases, with 6 bases lying between them. Germline V gene lookup returns CDR1 MNHEY and CDR2 SMNVEV (reference sequence). The CDR3 has 13 residues. The CDR3 loop is CASSLTGNYGYTF. The CDR3 DNA reads as TGTGCCAGCAGTTTAACAGGGAACTATGGCTACACCTTC.

In DNA, the CDR3 is TGTGCCAGCAGCTTCCGGGACCGACCCTACGAGCAGTACTTC. Translating it yields CASSFRDRPYEQYF. This rearrangement joins TRBV7-9 to TRBJ2-7, with D possibly being TRBD1 or TRBD2 (5 bases each). The ends were cut back, 3 bases at V and 2 bases at J, with 11 bases in the middle. Germline V gene data show CDR1 as SEHNR and CDR2 as FQNEAQ (reference sequence). CDR3 length: 14 residues.

The V call is TRBV10-2, the J call TRBJ2-2, with 7 nucleotides matching TRBD2. This CDR3 has 14 residues. CDR1 is WSHSY, CDR2 SAAADI, per germline. The V and J ends lost 7 bases and 6 bases, in that order; junction bases with no gene match: 8. The CDR3 here is CASIEGGPSGELFF. The CDR3 DNA reads as TGCGCCAGCATAGAGGGAGGGCCGTCCGGGGAGCTGTTTTTT.

The J gene is TRBJ2-3, the V gene TRBV18; D uncertain. The CDR3 sequence is 14 residues long. Trimming took 4 bases from V and 4 from J, leaving 12 bases between them. CDR1 is KGHSH, CDR2 LQKENI, per germline. The CDR3: CASSHSEFPDTQYF. CDR3 in DNA: TGTGCCAGCTCACATTCGGAATTCCCAGATACGCAGTATTTT.

The chain has TRBV7-8 and TRBJ2-6; 8 positions match TRBD1. The CDR3 covers 15 residues. V was clipped by 5 bases and J by 3 bases; unmatched bases: 3. Looked up from germline, CDR1 is SGHVS and CDR2 is FQNEAQ. Here the CDR3 reads CASSSRGHGANVLTF. As DNA, the CDR3 is TGTGCCAGCAGCAGCAGGGGGCATGGGGCCAACGTCCTGACTTTC. The complete variable domain, with remaining parts taken from reference TRBV7-8 and TRBJ2-6, reads GAGVSQSPRYKVAKRGQDVALRCDPISGHVSLFWYQQALGQGPEFLTYFQNEAQLDKSGLPSDRFFAERPEGSVSTLKIQRTQQEDSAVYLCASSSRGHGANVLTFGAGSRLTVL.

Regarding this clone: In the same sample, other DNA sequences code for this CDR3. This chain joins TRBV30 and TRBJ1-1; D is ambiguous. The CDR3 contains 14 residues. V lost 0 bases and J lost 0, with 8 bases in between. CDR1 is GTSNPN and CDR2 is SVGIG in the germline V gene (reference sequence). In DNA, the CDR3 is TGTGCCTGGAGTGTAGCGGGAATGAACACTGAAGCTTTCTTT. This translates into CAWSVAGMNTEAFF.

The CDR3 reads CASSPSPGTGPNQPQHF. DNA of the CDR3: TGTGCCAGCTCACCAAGCCCGGGGACAGGGCCCAATCAGCCCCAGCATTTT. The J gene is TRBJ1-5, the V gene TRBV18; 9 bases map to TRBD1. V lost 2 bases and J lost 3; bases outside the gene matches: 8. Germline V CDR1 and CDR2: KGHSH, LQKENI. The CDR3 runs 17 residues.

V gene TRBV29-1 combines with J gene TRBJ2-6; 8 bases are a match to TRBD1. The junction had 4 bases not matched to a gene; V was cut back by 7 bases and J by 2 bases. The CDR3 loop spans 14 amino acids. The germline V gene has CDR1 SQVTM and CDR2 ANQGSEA. CDR3: CSEEDRAGANVLTF. CDR3 bases: TGCAGCGAAGAGGACAGGGCTGGGGCCAACGTCCTGACTTTC.

The chain combines TRBV11-3 with TRBJ2-1; D is ambiguous. The germline V gene has CDR1 SGHNT and CDR2 YENEEA. The germline V and J ends were trimmed by 5 bases and 5 bases, with 13 bases remaining between them. This CDR3 comprises 14 residues. Here the CDR3 reads CASSPAGQDNEQFF. Here the CDR3 DNA reads TGTGCCAGCAGCCCAGCCGGGCAGGACAATGAGCAGTTCTTC. Combining the CDR3 with reference TRBV11-3 and TRBJ2-1 gives the whole variable domain EAGVVQSPRYKIIEKKQPVAFWCNPISGHNTLYWYLQNLGQGPELLIRYENEEAVDDSQLPKDRFSAERLKGVDSTLKIQPAELGDSAVYLCASSPAGQDNEQFFGPGTRLTVL.

The chain joins TRBV29-1 to TRBJ1-1; 9 positions match TRBD1. J lost 6 bases, V lost 6 bases, and 17 bases had no gene match. Germline V gives CDR1 SQVTM, CDR2 ANQGSEA. This CDR3 is built from 16 residues. This CDR3 is CSVAGTGKTNWAEAFF. In DNA, the CDR3 is TGCAGCGTAGCCGGGACAGGGAAAACAAACTGGGCTGAAGCTTTCTTT.

This rearrangement joins TRBV6-5 to TRBJ2-1, with D tentatively TRBD1 (6 bases). Germline V CDR1 and CDR2: MNHEY, SVGAGI. The germline V and J ends were trimmed by 7 bases and 4 bases, with 17 bases remaining between them. The CDR3 length is 15 residues. CDR3 amino acids: CASTASGQIYNEQFF. The CDR3 bases are TGTGCCAGCACCGCCAGCGGACAGATATACAATGAGCAGTTCTTC.